This T cell receptor beta chain was captured by sequencing in a study of blood T cell repertoires in COVID-19. Study in general: Samples representing acute and convalescent COVID-19 were sourced from the United States, Italy and Spain. PBMCs, B-cell-depleted T cells, or T cells were the source of the cDNA or gDNA that made up the material.

Here immunoSEQ multiplex PCR was the method, and the copy in TCRdb shows in-frame clones only, minus some. The sample has 95,000 to 110,000 clones; around 87% are singletons. The CDR3 sequence is 14 residues long. V gave up 1 base and J gave up 2 bases, with 6 bases separating them. CDR1 is SGHVS and CDR2 is FQNEAQ in the germline V gene. The chain couples TRBV7-8 to TRBJ1-3; D unclear. Sample: peripheral blood. This clonotype was obtained from a man aged 45-65 years with acute or convalescent COVID-19. The CDR3 DNA is TGTGCCAGCAGCTTAGGGCAGGCTGGAAACACCATATATTTT. Translation: CASSLGQAGNTIYF.